These 10 T cell receptor beta chains were sequenced from one sample in a study of spatial heterogeneity in lung cancer. Documented time point: sample taken at primary tumor resection. Tumor, nontumor lung or frozen PBMC supplied whole RNA, sequenced without sorting. TCRdb itself ran the 5' RACE reads through MiXCR, one entry per CDR3 protein. The profile covers more than 2,000 distinct CDR3 sequences, with 3.5% to 5% appearing a single time and around 30% taken by the ten largest. Here the sequenced sample was normal lung tissue next to the tumor, taken at surgery. Receptors originate from a female donor with early-stage non-small cell lung cancer.

This clonotype was observed many times. Little can be read into the size of this beta chain, an off-target read in a library designed for alpha chains. The chain employs TRBV11-2 and TRBJ2-4; 7 nucleotides align to TRBD1. From germline, CDR1 is SGHAT and CDR2 FQNNGV. Losses at the gene ends were 6 bases for V and 6 bases for J; bases not matched to a gene: 8. The CDR3 totals 14 residues. CDR3 DNA sequence: TGTGCCAGCAGTTTGCAGGGGGTTACAAACATTCAGTACTTC. Amino acid sequence: CASSLQGVTNIQYF.

This clonotype was picked up many times. A library prepared for alpha chains yielded this beta chain as an off-target read; its size is of little meaning. The chain is built from TRBV5-1 and TRBJ2-1; TRBD1 agrees at 9 bases. The CDR3 is made up of 15 amino acids. V was pared by 4 bases and J by 2 bases, with 4 bases of the junction left unmatched. Germline V CDR1 and CDR2: SGHRS, YFSETQ. The DNA for the CDR3 is TGCGCCAGCAGCCCGGGACAGGGAACCTACAATGAGCAGTTCTTC. Translated: CASSPGQGTYNEQFF.

Within the sample, this clonotype is medium-sized. A library made for alpha chains picked up this beta chain off target, so its size means little. The V and J genes are TRBV11-3 and TRBJ2-4, with 15 bases lining up with TRBD2. This CDR3 region has 16 residues. V shed 5 bases and J 8 bases; nucleotides not matched to a gene: 7. Germline CDR1 SGHNT, CDR2 YENEEA. The CDR3 is CASSPGTSGRLDIQYF. CDR3 sequence (DNA): TGTGCCAGCAGCCCGGGGACTAGCGGGAGGTTAGACATTCAGTACTTC.

By share of the sample, this clonotype is medium-sized. The library was built for alpha chains, so this beta chain is an off-target read and its size means little. The V and J genes are TRBV7-9 and TRBJ2-5; 8 nucleotides line up with TRBD2. Germline CDR1 and CDR2: SEHNR and FQNEAQ (reference sequence). J lost 5 bases, V lost 2 bases, and 13 bases had no gene match. The CDR3 is 17 residues long. The CDR3 loop is CASSLSSSSGKGETQYF. CDR3 DNA sequence: TGTGCCAGCAGCTTAAGTTCAAGTAGCGGGAAGGGGGAGACCCAGTACTTC.

This clonotype is categorized as large. Since the library was made to target alpha chains, this beta chain is a stray read and its abundance is not meaningful. The chain is built from TRBV2 and TRBJ1-1; 7 bases are a match to TRBD1. The germline gives CDR1 SNHLY, CDR2 FYNNEI. Trimming removed 4 bases from V and 0 bases from J; junction bases left unmatched: 2. The CDR3 runs to 14 residues. CDR3 sequence: CASSATGLNTEAFF. The DNA for the CDR3 is TGTGCCAGCAGTGCGACAGGGCTGAACACTGAAGCTTTCTTT.

This clonotype has at least ten counts. The library was designed around alpha chains, so this beta chain is a stray read whose abundance carries little weight. The chain combines TRBV28 with TRBJ1-5; tentative D call: TRBD1 (5 bases). The CDR3 is 13 residues long. V lost 10 bases, J lost 4 bases, and 14 bases lay in between. Germline V lookup: CDR1 MDHEN, CDR2 SYDVKM. The CDR3 DNA is TGTGCCACCCTAGGCCCAGGGAATCAGCCCCAGCATTTT. It yields the protein CATLGPGNQPQHF.

This clonotype was detected ten times or more. A library prepared for alpha chains yielded this beta chain as an off-target read; its size is of little meaning. The chain recombines TRBV19 with TRBJ1-5; 7 nucleotides agree with TRBD1. Per germline, CDR1 LNHDA and CDR2 SQIVND (reference sequence). The CDR3 loop spans 17 amino acids. The ends lost 3 bases at V and 4 bases at J; junction bases unmatched: 12. In DNA, the CDR3 is TGTGCCAGTAGTATTTTGACTGGGAGGGGGCGGAATCAGCCCCAGCATTTT. The encoded protein is CASSILTGRGRNQPQHF. Using reference TRBV19 and TRBJ1-5 for the parts outside the CDR3, the full variable domain is DGGITQSPKYLFRKEGQNVTLSCEQNLNHDAMYWYRQDPGQGLRLIYYSQIVNDFQKGDIAEGYSVSREKKESFPLTVTSAQKNPTAFYLCASSILTGRGRNQPQHFGDGTRLSIL.

This clonotype has at least ten counts. Within a library made for alpha chains, this beta chain is off target, and its count is uninformative. V is TRBV5-1 and J is TRBJ1-2, with D uncertain. The CDR3 is 14 amino acids. Germline V lookup: CDR1 SGHRS, CDR2 YFSETQ. V was clipped by 2 bases and J by 3 bases, with 11 bases between them. The CDR3 DNA reads TGCGCCAGCAGCTTAAGGAAGGAGGACTATGGCTACACCTTC. It translates to CASSLRKEDYGYTF.

This clonotype is medium-sized by share. The library was designed around alpha chains, so this beta chain is a stray read whose abundance carries little weight. The DNA of the CDR3 is TGTGCCAGCAACCTGGACGGAAGCTACGAGCAGTACTTC. Translating it yields CASNLDGSYEQYF. The chain recombines TRBV9 with TRBJ2-7; D remains ambiguous. Germline V gene sequence: CDR1 SGDLS, CDR2 YYNGEE. V was pared by 6 bases and J by 3 bases, with 13 bases between. This CDR3 has 13 amino acids.

This clonotype is categorized as medium-sized (0.01 to 0.1%). Found in a library prepared for alpha chains, this beta chain is an off-target read, and its abundance has little meaning. This chain uses TRBV7-2 with TRBJ2-1; unclear D gene. CDR1 SGHTA and CDR2 FQGNSA come from the germline V gene. The CDR3 is 13 amino acids. With 3 bases removed from V and 10 bases from J, the gap between germline ends came to 13 bases. The CDR3, as DNA: TGTGCCAGCAGCTTCGGAGCAAGTTGGGAGCAGTTCTTC. Encoded protein: CASSFGASWEQFF.